The sequence of this T cell receptor beta chain was determined in a study of T-cell memory formation after mild COVID-19. Study-level points and caveats: Shrinking CD4+ clones were chiefly CM and EM; CD8+ ones were chiefly EMRA.

TCRdb ran MiXCR on the 5' RACE reads and lists one entry per CDR3 protein. The sample includes 80,000 to 130,000 distinct CDR3 sequences, over 8.5% of them seen just once. This clonotype has only a few counts. Its target is unknown. V gave up 3 bases and J gave up 8 bases, with 7 bases separating them. Germline CDR1 and CDR2: SGHVS and FQNEAQ. The CDR3 loop spans 11 amino acids. The sequenced sample consisted of PBMCs or a T cell subset sorted from them (not recorded which). This receptor was obtained from a young man who had mild COVID-19 (a few samples of this study predate the infection). Cell type and time point are not known. The chain joins TRBV7-8 to TRBJ1-1; D gene uncertain. CDR3: CASSFDLEAFF. The DNA for the CDR3 is TGTGCCAGCAGCTTCGACCTCGAAGCTTTCTTT.